One and the same sample provided the 18 T cell receptor beta chains below, sequenced in a study of OX40 agonist ivuxolimab in advanced cancers. The method was the immunoSEQ multiplex PCR assay. As stored in TCRdb, this immuneACCESS dataset retains in-frame rearrangements with V and J assigned. A fraction of the clones does not appear; measured against another copy, unresolved V genes explain less than half of the discrepancy, and the remainder lacks a known reason. This sample lists about 77,000 clones; around 87% were detected once. Approximately 0.5% of the sample is taken by the ten largest. The sample in question was CD4+ or CD8+ T cells sorted from blood, obtained in a trial of the OX40 agonist ivuxolimab. Receptors originate from an adult with an advanced solid tumor such as melanoma, head and neck, liver or kidney cancer.

This chain uses TRBV5-4 with TRBJ2-7, with a possible D match to TRBD2 (6 bases). CDR1 SGHNT and CDR2 YYREEE come from the germline V gene (reference sequence). This CDR3 is built from 11 residues. Trimming shortened V by 4 bases and J by 7 bases, and 9 bases separated the two germline ends. CDR3 bases: TGTGCCAGCAGCCGGGGGAAGGAGCAGTACTTC. It specifies CASSRGKEQYF.

V gene TRBV5-4 combines with J gene TRBJ2-7; D may be TRBD2 (5 bases). V was cut by 0 bases and J by 3 bases, with 13 bases left in between. CDR1 and CDR2 from the germline V gene are SGHNT and YYREEE (reference sequence). The CDR3 spans 15 residues. The CDR3 loop reads CASSLEVGSGYEQYF. DNA for the CDR3: TGTGCCAGCAGCTTGGAGGTGGGGAGCGGCTACGAGCAGTACTTC. The full variable domain, completed using reference TRBV5-4 and TRBJ2-7, is ETGVTQSPTHLIKTRGQQVTLRCSSQSGHNTVSWYQQALGQGPQFIFQYYREEENGRGNFPPRFSGLQFPNYSSELNVNALELDDSALYLCASSLEVGSGYEQYFGPGTRLTVT.

The rearrangement uses TRBV27 and TRBJ1-1, with 7 nucleotides matching TRBD1. The CDR3 contains 13 residues. CDR1 and CDR2 from the germline V gene are MNHEY and SMNVEV (reference sequence). V shed 8 bases and J 8 bases; nucleotides not matched to a gene: 11. CDR3 region: CASSDRRTQEAFF. The CDR3 nucleotides read TGTGCCAGCTCGGACAGGCGTACCCAAGAAGCTTTCTTT.

The chain employs TRBV5-8 and TRBJ2-7; 7 nucleotides agree with TRBD1. V gave up 2 bases and J gave up 3 bases; unmatched junction bases: 5. Germline CDR1 SGHTS, CDR2 YDEGEE. This CDR3 comprises 14 residues. DNA for the CDR3: TGTGCCAGCAGCTTCGGACAGGATTTCTACGAGCAGTACTTC. Amino acids: CASSFGQDFYEQYF.

The chain combines TRBV7-2 with TRBJ2-3, with 9 nucleotides matching TRBD2. Per the germline V gene, CDR1 is SGHTA and CDR2 is FQGNSA. CDR3 length: 16 amino acids. J gave up 2 bases and V 5 bases, and 8 bases lay outside the gene matches. The CDR3 DNA reads TGTGCCAGCAGCCGCCGTAGCGGGAGAGACACAGATACGCAGTATTTT. Translation: CASSRRSGRDTDTQYF.

This chain uses TRBV28 with TRBJ2-5; D possibly corresponds to TRBD1 (6 bases). The CDR3 loop spans 14 amino acids. V was cut by 4 bases and J by 7 bases, with 16 bases left in between. Germline V gene lookup returns CDR1 MDHEN and CDR2 SYDVKM. This CDR3 reads CASSSRGIAGTQYF. As DNA, the CDR3 is TGTGCCAGCAGTTCCAGGGGAATAGCCGGGACCCAGTACTTC.

The chain couples TRBV30 to TRBJ2-5, with 7 positions matching TRBD1. The germline V gene encodes CDR1 GTSNPN and CDR2 SVGIG (reference sequence). With 5 bases clipped from V and 4 bases from J, the junction kept 10 bases outside the gene matches. The CDR3 is 14 residues long. CDR3 in DNA: TGTGCCTGGGGGGGAAGGGGGCGGACAGAGACCCAGTACTTC. Amino acids: CAWGGRGRTETQYF.

The V and J genes are TRBV18 and TRBJ1-2; D perhaps matches TRBD1 (5 bases). Germline V CDR1 and CDR2: KGHSH, LQKENI. This CDR3 is built from 13 residues. Trimming stripped 4 bases from V and 4 bases from J, with 10 bases between. This CDR3 reads CASSQGLFYGYTF. CDR3 DNA sequence: TGTGCCAGCTCACAGGGACTTTTCTATGGCTACACCTTC. The full variable domain, with the rest looked up from reference TRBV18 and TRBJ1-2, is NAGVMQNPRHLVRRRGQEARLRCSPMKGHSHVYWYRQLPEEGLKFMVYLQKENIIDESGMPKERFSAEFPKEGPSILRIQQVVRGDSAAYFCASSQGLFYGYTFGSGTRLTVV.

The CDR3 DNA reads as TGTGCCTGGAGTAGCGGGCAGGGGGGTGGCTACACCTTC. It encodes CAWSSGQGGGYTF. This rearrangement joins TRBV30 to TRBJ1-2; 7 nucleotides line up with TRBD1. The J segment lost 7 bases and the V segment lost 2 bases, leaving 7 bases of the junction unmatched. The germline V gene has CDR1 GTSNPN and CDR2 SVGIG (reference sequence). This CDR3 is built from 13 residues.

The chain combines TRBV12-5 with TRBJ2-3; 10 bases align to TRBD2. This CDR3 is 15 amino acids long. Unmatched junction bases numbered 5, after V lost 2 bases and J lost 6 bases. Germline CDR1 reads LGHNT; CDR2 reads FRNRAP. In DNA form, the CDR3 reads TGTGCTAGTGGTTTGTCTCTAGCGGGAGTGGATACGCAGTATTTT. Its translation is CASGLSLAGVDTQYF.

This clone occurred a few times. The CDR3 region is CASSLGQGIGREQFF. CDR3 in DNA: TGCGCCAGCAGCTTGGGACAGGGAATCGGTCGAGAGCAGTTCTTC. The rearrangement joins TRBV5-1 to TRBJ2-1; 7 positions match TRBD1. The V and J ends lost 0 bases and 10 bases, in that order; junction bases with no gene match: 10. The germline V gene encodes CDR1 SGHRS and CDR2 YFSETQ. This CDR3 is built from 15 residues. The variable domain in full, with the rest retrieved from reference TRBV5-1 and TRBJ2-1, is KAGVTQTPRYLIKTRGQQVTLSCSPISGHRSVSWYQQTPGQGLQFLFEYFSETQRNKGNFPGRFSGRQFSNSRSEMNVSTLELGDSALYLCASSLGQGIGREQFFGPGTRLTVL.

This rearrangement joins TRBV28 to TRBJ2-1, with D perhaps TRBD1 (6 bases). CDR1 and CDR2 (germline): MDHEN, SYDVKM. V dropped 3 bases and J dropped 1 base, with 16 bases sitting between them. The CDR3 sequence is 17 residues long. The CDR3 reads CASSFFWGPGSYNEQFF. CDR3 sequence (DNA): TGTGCCAGCAGTTTTTTTTGGGGGCCGGGGTCCTACAATGAGCAGTTCTTC.

This clone was recorded once. V is TRBV9 and J is TRBJ1-5; D is ambiguous. V lost 0 bases to trimming and J lost 0 bases, with 16 bases between them. The germline V gene has CDR1 SGDLS and CDR2 YYNGEE. This CDR3 region has 18 residues. CDR3 in amino acids: CASSVVRAQPYSNQPQHF. For the CDR3, the DNA is TGTGCCAGCAGCGTAGTGAGGGCCCAACCCTATAGCAATCAGCCCCAGCATTTT.

V gene TRBV5-1 combines with J gene TRBJ1-1; TRBD1 is a possible D gene (6 bases). V dropped 0 bases and J dropped 4 bases, with 10 bases sitting between them. Germline CDR1 is SGHRS and CDR2 is YFSETQ. The CDR3 length is 14 residues. This chain's CDR3 is CASSLGGGVTEAFF. CDR3 in DNA: TGCGCCAGCAGCTTGGGAGGGGGAGTCACTGAAGCTTTCTTT.

This clone appeared a few times. V usage is TRBV6-5 and J usage is TRBJ1-6; TRBD1 might be the D (5 bases). This CDR3 comprises 15 residues. Germline-derived CDR1 and CDR2 are MNHEY and SVGAGI. V shed 8 bases and J shed 0 bases, with 11 bases lying between them. The CDR3 here is CASQQASSYNSPLHF. The CDR3 nucleotides read TGTGCCAGCCAACAGGCTAGCTCCTATAATTCACCCCTCCACTTT.

In its sample, this clone was seen once. The chain combines TRBV18 with TRBJ1-5; D remains unclear. The V gene lost 3 bases and the J gene lost 11 bases, with 20 bases spanning the gap. CDR1 and CDR2 (germline): KGHSH, LQKENI. The CDR3 is made up of 15 amino acids. CDR3 nucleotides: TGTGCCAGCTCACCTCAAGGCGACGAAATACGCTCCCAGCATTTT. Its translation: CASSPQGDEIRSQHF.

The chain carries TRBV27 and TRBJ1-1, with D perhaps TRBD1 (5 bases). Trimming left V 3 bases short and J 1 base short, with 9 bases between. The CDR3 length is 14 residues. Germline V CDR1 and CDR2: MNHEY, SMNVEV (reference sequence). This CDR3 is CASSFLGGNTEAFF. CDR3 coding DNA: TGTGCCAGCAGTTTTCTGGGGGGGAACACTGAAGCTTTCTTT.

This chain links TRBV4-1 with TRBJ1-1; TRBD1 agrees at 8 bases. Unmatched junction bases numbered 6, after V lost 2 bases and J lost 4 bases. The CDR3 totals 15 residues. Germline V gives CDR1 MGHRA, CDR2 YSYEKL. The chain's CDR3 is CASSQLQGVPTEAFF. The CDR3 region has the DNA TGCGCCAGCAGCCAATTACAGGGGGTCCCCACTGAAGCTTTCTTT.